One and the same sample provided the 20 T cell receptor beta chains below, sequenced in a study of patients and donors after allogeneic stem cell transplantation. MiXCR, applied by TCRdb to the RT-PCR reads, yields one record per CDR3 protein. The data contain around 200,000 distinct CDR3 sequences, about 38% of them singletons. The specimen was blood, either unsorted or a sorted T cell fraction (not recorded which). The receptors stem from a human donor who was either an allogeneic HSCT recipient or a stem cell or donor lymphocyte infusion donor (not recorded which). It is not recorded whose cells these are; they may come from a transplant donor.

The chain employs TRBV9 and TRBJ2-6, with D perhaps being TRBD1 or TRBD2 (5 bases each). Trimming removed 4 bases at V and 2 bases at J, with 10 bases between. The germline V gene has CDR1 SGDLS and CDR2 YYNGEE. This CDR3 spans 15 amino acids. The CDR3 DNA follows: TGTGCCAGCAGCTCGAGGGGTACTGGGGCCAACGTCCTGACTTTC. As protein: CASSSRGTGANVLTF.

The CDR3 is CASSVGHTNTEAFF. CDR3 bases: TGTGCCAGCAGTGTGGGACATACGAACACTGAAGCTTTCTTT. V usage is TRBV12-3 or TRBV12-4 and J usage is TRBJ1-1, with a weak D call TRBD1 (6 bases). Trimming cost V 5 bases and J 1 base, with 11 bases left between them. The CDR3 loop spans 14 amino acids.

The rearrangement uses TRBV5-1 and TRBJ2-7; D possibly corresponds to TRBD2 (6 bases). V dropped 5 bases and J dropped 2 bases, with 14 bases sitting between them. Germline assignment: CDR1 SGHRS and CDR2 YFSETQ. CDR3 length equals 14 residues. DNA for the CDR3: TGCGCCAGCAGGGCCGGGACTCCCGCCTACGAGCAGTACTTC. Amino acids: CASRAGTPAYEQYF. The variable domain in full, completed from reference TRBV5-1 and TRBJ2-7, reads KAGVTQTPRYLIKTRGQQVTLSCSPISGHRSVSWYQQTPGQGLQFLFEYFSETQRNKGNFPGRFSGRQFSNSRSEMNVSTLELGDSALYLCASRAGTPAYEQYFGPGTRLTVT.

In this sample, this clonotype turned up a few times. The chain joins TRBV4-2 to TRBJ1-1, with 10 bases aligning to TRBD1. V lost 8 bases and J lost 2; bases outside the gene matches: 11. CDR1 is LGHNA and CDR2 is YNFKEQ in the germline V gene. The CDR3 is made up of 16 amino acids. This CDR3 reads CASAELRDRGNTEAFF. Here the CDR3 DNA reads TGTGCCAGCGCCGAACTCCGGGACAGGGGAAACACTGAAGCTTTCTTT.

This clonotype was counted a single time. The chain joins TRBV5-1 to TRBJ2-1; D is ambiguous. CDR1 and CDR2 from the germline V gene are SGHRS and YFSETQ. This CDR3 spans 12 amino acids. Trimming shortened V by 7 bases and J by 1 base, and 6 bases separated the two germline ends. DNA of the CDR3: TGCGCCAGCTCCGAGTCCTACAATGAGCAGTTCTTC. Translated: CASSESYNEQFF.

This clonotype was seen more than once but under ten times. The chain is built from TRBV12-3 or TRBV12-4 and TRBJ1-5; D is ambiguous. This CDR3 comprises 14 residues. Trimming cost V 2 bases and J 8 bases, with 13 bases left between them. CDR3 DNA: TGTGCCAGCAGTTTATCTCTCGAAAGGGAGCCCCAGCATTTT. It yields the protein CASSLSLEREPQHF.

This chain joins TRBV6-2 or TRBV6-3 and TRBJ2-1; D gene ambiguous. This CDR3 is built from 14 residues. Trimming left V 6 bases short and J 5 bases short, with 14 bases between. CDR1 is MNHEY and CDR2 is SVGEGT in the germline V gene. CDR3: CASRRGRNDNEQFF. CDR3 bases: TGTGCCAGCAGACGCGGTCGGAACGACAATGAGCAGTTCTTC.

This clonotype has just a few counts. The CDR3, as DNA: TGTGCCAGCAGTGAAGGAAAGCCTACAGATACGCAGTATTTT. This encodes CASSEGKPTDTQYF. The chain links TRBV2 to TRBJ2-3; D call uncertain. Germline V gives CDR1 SNHLY, CDR2 FYNNEI. The CDR3 extends over 14 amino acids. Trimming removed 1 base at V and 3 bases at J, with 8 bases between.

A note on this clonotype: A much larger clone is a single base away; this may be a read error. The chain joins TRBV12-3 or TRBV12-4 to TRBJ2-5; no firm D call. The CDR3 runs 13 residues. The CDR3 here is CASSWTEQETHYF. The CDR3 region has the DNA TGTGCCAGCAGCTGGACGGAGCAAGAGACCCATTACTTC.

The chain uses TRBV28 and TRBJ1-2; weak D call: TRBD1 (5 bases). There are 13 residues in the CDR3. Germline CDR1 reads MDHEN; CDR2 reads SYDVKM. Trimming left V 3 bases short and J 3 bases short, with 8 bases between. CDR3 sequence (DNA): TGTGCCAGCAGTTTCCCACAGGACTATGGCTACACCTTC. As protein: CASSFPQDYGYTF.

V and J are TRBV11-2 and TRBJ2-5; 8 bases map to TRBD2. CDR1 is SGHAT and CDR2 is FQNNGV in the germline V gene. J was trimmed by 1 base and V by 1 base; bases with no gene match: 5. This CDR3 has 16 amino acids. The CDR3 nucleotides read TGTGCCAGCAGCTTAGCCGTCGGGACTAGCCAAGAGACCCAGTACTTC. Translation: CASSLAVGTSQETQYF. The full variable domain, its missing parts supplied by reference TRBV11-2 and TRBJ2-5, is EAGVAQSPRYKIIEKRQSVAFWCNPISGHATLYWYQQILGQGPKLLIQFQNNGVVDDSQLPKDRFSAERLKGVDSTLKIQPAKLEDSAVYLCASSLAVGTSQETQYFGPGTRLLVL.

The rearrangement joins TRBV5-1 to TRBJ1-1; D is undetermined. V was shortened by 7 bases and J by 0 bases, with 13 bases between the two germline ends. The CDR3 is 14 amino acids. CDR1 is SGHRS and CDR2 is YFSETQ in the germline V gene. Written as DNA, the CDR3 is TGCGCCAGCCGGGCGGTCTCCTTGAACACTGAAGCTTTCTTT. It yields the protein CASRAVSLNTEAFF.

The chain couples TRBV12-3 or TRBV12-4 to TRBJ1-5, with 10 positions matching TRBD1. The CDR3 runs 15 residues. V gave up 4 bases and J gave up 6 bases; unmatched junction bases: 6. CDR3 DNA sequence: TGTGCCAGCAGTTCGACAGGGGGCAGTGGTCAGCCCCAGCATTTT. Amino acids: CASSSTGGSGQPQHF.

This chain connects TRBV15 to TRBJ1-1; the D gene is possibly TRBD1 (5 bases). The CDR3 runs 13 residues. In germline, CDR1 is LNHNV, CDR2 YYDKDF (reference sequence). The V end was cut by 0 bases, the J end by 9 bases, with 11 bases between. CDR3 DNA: TGTGCCACCAGCAGAGATTATGGGGGACAAGCTTTCTTT. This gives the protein CATSRDYGGQAFF.

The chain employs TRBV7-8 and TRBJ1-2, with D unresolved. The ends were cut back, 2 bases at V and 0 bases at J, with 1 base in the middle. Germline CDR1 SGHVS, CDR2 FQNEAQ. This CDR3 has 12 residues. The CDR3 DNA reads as TGTGCCAGCAGCTTAACTAACTATGGCTACACCTTC. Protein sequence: CASSLTNYGYTF.

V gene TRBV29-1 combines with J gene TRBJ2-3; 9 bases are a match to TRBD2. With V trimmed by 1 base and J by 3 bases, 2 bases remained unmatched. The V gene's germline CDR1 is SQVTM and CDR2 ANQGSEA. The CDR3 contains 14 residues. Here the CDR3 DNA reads TGCAGCGTTGAAGGGCTAGCGGGGACAGATACGCAGTATTTT. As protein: CSVEGLAGTDTQYF.

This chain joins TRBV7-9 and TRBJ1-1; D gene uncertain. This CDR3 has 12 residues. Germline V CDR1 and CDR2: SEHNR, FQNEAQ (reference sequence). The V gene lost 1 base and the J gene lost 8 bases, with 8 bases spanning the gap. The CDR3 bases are TGTGCCAGCAGCTTAGGTGTAGGGGAAGCTTTCTTT. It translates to CASSLGVGEAFF.

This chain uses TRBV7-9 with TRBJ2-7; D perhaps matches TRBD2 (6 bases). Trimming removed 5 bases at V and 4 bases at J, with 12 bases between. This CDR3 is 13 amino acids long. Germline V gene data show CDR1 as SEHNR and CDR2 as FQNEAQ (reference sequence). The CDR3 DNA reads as TGTGCCAGCAGCCCCCAGACTAGTTACGAGCAGTACTTC. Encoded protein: CASSPQTSYEQYF.

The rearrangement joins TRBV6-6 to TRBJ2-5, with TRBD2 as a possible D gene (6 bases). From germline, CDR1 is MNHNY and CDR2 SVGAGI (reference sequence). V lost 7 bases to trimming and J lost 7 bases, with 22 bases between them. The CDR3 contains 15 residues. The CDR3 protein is CASTTHLLASATQYF. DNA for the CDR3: TGTGCCAGCACCACACACCTACTAGCTTCGGCGACCCAGTACTTC.

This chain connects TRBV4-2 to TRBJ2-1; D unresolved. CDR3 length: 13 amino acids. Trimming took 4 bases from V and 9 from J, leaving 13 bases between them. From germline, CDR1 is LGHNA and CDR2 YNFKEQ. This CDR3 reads CASSRTGVVEQFF. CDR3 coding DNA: TGTGCCAGCAGCCGCACCGGAGTCGTTGAGCAGTTCTTC.